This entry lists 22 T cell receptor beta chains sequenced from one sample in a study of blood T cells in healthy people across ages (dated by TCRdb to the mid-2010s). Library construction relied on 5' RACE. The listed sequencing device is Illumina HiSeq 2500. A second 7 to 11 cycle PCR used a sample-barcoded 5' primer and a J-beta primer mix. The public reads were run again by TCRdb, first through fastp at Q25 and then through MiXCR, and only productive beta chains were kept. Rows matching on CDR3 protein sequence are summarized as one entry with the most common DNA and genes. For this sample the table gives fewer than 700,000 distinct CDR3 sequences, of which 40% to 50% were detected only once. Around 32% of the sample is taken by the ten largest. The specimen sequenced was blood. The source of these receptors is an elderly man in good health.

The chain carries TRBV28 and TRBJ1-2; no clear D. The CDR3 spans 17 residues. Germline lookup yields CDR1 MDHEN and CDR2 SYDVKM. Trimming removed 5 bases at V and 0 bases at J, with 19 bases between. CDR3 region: CASSPTKYRIANYGYTF. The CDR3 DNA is TGTGCCAGCAGTCCCACAAAATACAGAATAGCTAACTATGGCTACACCTTC.

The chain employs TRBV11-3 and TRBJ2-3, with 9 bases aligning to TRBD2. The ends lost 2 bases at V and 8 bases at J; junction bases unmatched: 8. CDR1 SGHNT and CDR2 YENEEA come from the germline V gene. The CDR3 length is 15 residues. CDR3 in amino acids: CASSLRREGLGTQYF. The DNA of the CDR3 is TGTGCCAGCAGCTTAAGGCGGGAGGGCCTTGGTACGCAGTATTTT.

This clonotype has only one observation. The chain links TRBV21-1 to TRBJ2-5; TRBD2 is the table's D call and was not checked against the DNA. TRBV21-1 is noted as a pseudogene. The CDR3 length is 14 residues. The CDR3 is CASSREGRAETQYF. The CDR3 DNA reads TGTGCCAGCAGCAGGGAGGGCAGGGCCGAGACCCAGTACTTC.

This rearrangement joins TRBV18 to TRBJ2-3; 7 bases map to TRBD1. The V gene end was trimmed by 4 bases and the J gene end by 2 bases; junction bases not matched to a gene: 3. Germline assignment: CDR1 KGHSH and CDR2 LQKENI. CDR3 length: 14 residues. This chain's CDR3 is CASSRDRVTDTQYF. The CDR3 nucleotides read TGTGCCAGCTCACGAGACAGGGTCACAGATACGCAGTATTTT. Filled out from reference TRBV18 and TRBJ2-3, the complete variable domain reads NAGVMQNPRHLVRRRGQEARLRCSPMKGHSHVYWYRQLPEEGLKFMVYLQKENIIDESGMPKERFSAEFPKEGPSILRIQQVVRGDSAAYFCASSRDRVTDTQYFGPGTRLTVL.

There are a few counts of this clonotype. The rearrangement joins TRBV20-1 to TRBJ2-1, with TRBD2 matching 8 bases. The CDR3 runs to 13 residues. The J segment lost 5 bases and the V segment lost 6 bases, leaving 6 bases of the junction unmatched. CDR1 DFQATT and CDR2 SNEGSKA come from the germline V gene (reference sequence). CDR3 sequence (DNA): TGCAGTGCCCCACCAGCGGGAGACAATGAGCAGTTCTTC. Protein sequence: CSAPPAGDNEQFF.

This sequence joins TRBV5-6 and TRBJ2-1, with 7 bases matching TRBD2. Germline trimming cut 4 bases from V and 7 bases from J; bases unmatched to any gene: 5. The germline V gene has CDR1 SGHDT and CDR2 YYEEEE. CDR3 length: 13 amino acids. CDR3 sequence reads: CASSRRGFNEQFF. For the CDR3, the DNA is TGTGCCAGCAGCAGGCGGGGGTTTAATGAGCAGTTCTTC.

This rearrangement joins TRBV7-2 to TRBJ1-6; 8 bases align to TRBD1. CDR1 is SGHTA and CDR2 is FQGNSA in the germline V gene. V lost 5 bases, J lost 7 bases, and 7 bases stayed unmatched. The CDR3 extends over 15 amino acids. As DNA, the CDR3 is TGTGCCAGCAGCCCCCGGACAGGGCAAAATTCACCCCTCCACTTT. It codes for CASSPRTGQNSPLHF.

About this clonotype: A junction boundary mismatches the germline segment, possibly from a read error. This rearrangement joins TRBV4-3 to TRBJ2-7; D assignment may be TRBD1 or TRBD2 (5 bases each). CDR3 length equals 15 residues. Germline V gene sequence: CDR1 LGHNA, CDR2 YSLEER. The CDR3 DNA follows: TGCGCCGGCAGCCCAGATCGGGGCATTACAAGCGAGCAGTACTTC. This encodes CAGSPDRGITSEQYF.

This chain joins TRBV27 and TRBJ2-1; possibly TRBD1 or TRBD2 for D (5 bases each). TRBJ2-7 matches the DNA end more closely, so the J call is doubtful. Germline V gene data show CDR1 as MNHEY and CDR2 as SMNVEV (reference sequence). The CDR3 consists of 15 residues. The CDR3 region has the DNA TGTGCCAGCAGCCCGCTGGGGGAAAGACGCAATGAGCAGTACTTC. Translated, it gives CASSPLGERRNEQYF.

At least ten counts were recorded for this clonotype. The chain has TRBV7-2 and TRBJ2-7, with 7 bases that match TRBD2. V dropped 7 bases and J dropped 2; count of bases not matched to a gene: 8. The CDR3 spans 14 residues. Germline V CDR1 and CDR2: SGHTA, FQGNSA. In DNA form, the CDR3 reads TGTGCCAGCACAGTTGGGGAGGGGACCTACGAGCAGTACTTC. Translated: CASTVGEGTYEQYF.

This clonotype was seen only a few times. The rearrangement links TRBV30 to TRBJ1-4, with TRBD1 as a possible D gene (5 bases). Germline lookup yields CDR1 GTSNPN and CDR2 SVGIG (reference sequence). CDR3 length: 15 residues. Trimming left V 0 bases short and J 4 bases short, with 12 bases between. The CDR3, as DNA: TGTGCCTGGAGTGTATCGGGACTGTTTAATGAAAAACTGTTTTTT. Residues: CAWSVSGLFNEKLFF.

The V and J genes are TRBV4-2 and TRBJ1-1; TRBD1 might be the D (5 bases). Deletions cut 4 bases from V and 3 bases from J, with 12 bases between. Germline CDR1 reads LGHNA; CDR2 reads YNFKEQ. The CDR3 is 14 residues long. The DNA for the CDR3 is TGTGCCAGCAGCCCAGGGCAGGTGGACACTGAAGCTTTCTTT. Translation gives CASSPGQVDTEAFF.

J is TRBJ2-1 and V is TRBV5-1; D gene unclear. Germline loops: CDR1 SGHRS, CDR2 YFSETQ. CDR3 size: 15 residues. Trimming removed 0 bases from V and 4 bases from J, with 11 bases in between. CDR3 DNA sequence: TGCGCCAGCAGCTTGGATGATCCCGCTTACAATGAGCAGTTCTTC. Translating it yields CASSLDDPAYNEQFF.

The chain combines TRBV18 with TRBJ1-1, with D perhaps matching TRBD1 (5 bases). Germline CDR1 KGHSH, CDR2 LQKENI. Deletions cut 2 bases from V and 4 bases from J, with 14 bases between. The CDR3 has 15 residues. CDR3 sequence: CASSPSGGLSTEAFF. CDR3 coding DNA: TGTGCCAGCTCACCAAGCGGGGGGTTGAGCACTGAAGCTTTCTTT.

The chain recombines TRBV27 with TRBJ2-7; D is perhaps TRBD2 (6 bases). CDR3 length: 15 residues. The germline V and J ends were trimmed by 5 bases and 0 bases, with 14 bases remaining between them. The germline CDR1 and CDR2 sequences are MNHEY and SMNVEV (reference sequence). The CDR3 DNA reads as TGTGCCAGCAGTCCAGTTAGCGGTAGCTCCTACGAGCAGTACTTC. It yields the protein CASSPVSGSSYEQYF.

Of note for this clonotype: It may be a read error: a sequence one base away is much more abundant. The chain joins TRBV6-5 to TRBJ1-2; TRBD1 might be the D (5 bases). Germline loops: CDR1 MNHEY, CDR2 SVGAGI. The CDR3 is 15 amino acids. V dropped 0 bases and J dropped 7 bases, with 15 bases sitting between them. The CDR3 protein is CASSYSPGTDCGYTF. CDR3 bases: TGTGCCAGCAGTTACTCGCCCGGGACGGATTGTGGCTACACCTTC.

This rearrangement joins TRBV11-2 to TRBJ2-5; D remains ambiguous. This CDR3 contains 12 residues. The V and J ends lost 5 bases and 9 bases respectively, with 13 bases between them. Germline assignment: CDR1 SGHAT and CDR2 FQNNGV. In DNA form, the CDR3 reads TGTGCCAGCAGCCTCAGTCTTGAGGCCCAGTACTTC. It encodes CASSLSLEAQYF.

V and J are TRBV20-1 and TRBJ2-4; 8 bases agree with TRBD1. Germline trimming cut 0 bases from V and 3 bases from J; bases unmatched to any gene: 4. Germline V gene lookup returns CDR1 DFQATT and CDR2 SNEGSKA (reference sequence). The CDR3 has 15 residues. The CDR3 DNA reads TGCAGTGCTAGAGAGGACAGGGTGGGCAAAAACATTCAGTACTTC. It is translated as CSAREDRVGKNIQYF.

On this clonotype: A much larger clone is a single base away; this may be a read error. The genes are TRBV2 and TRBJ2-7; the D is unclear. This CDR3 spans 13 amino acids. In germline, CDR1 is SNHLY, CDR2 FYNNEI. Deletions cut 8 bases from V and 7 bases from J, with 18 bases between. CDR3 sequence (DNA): TGTGCCAGCGGGCCGACATCCTACAATGAGCAGTACTTC. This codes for CASGPTSYNEQYF.

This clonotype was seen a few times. This CDR3 reads CASSQVGTAKRQYF. The DNA of the CDR3 is TGTGCCAGCAGCCAAGTGGGCACAGCAAAGAGGCAGTACTTC. The chain employs TRBV4-2 and TRBJ2-7; D is uncertain. Trimming left V 1 base short and J 9 bases short, with 16 bases between. This CDR3 region has 14 residues. Germline V gene lookup returns CDR1 LGHNA and CDR2 YNFKEQ.

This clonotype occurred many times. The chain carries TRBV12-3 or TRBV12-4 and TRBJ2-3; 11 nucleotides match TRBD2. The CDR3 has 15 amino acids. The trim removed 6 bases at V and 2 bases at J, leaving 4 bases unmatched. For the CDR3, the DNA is TGTGCCAGCAGCCTAGCGGGGGGCCCCACAGATACGCAGTATTTT. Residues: CASSLAGGPTDTQYF.

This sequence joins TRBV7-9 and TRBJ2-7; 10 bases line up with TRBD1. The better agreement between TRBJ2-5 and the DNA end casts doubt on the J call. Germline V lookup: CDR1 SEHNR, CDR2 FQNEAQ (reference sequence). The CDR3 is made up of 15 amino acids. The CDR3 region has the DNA TGTGCCAGCAGCCCCAGACAGGGGGCTTGGGAGACCCAGTACTTC. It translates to CASSPRQGAWETQYF.